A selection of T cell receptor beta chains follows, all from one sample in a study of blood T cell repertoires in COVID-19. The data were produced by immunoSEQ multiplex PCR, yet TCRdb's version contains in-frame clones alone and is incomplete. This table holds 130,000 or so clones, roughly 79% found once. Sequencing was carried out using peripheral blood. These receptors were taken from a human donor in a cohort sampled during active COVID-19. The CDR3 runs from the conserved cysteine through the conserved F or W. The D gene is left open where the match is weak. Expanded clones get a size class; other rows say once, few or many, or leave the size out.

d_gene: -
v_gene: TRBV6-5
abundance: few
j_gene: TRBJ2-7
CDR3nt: TGTGCCAGCAGCCGGGACTCGTACTCCTACGAGCAGTACTTC
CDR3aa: CASSRDSYSYEQYF

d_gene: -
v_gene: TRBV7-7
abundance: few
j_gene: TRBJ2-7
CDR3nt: TGTGCCAGCAGCTTAGGACCAGCGAGCGACGAGCAGTACTTC
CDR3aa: CASSLGPASDEQYF

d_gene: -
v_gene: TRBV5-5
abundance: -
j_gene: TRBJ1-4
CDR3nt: TGTGCCAGCACCCTTCTGGGGCCAACTAATGAAAAACTGTTTTTT
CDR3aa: CASTLLGPTNEKLFF

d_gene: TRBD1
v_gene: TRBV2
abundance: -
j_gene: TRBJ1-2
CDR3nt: TGTGCCAGCAGTGCGACAGGGAACTATGGCTACACCTTC
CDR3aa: CASSATGNYGYTF

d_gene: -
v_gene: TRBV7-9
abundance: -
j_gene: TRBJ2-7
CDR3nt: TGTGCCAGCAGCTTAGAGGGGACAAAATACGAGCAGTACTTC
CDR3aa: CASSLEGTKYEQYF

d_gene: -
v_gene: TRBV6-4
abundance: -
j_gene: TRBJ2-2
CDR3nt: TGTGCCAGCAGTGAACGGGGGGCCCTGCGCACCGGGGAGCTGTTTTTT
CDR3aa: CASSERGALRTGELFF

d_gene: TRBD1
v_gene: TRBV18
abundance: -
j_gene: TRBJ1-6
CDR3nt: TGTGCCAGCTCACCGAATGACAGGGGGCCGAATTCACCCCTCCACTTT
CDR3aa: CASSPNDRGPNSPLHF

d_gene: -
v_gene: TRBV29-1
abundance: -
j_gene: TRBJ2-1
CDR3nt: TGCAGCGTTGTTAGGGACTTGTCCTACAATGAGCAGTTCTTC
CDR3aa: CSVVRDLSYNEQFF

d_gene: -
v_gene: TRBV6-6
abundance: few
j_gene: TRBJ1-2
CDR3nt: TGTGCCAGCAGCCCCCCCGGGGAGCCGTCGATCCATGGCTACACCTTC
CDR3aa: CASSPPGEPSIHGYTF

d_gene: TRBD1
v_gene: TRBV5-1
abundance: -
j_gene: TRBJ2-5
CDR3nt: TGCGCCAGCAGCTTCACAGGGGGCCGAGGGGAGACCCAGTACTTC
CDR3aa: CASSFTGGRGETQYF

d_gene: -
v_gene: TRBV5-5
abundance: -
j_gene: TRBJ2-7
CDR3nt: TGTGCCAGCAGCACCCGACAGCCCCCCTACGAGCAGTACTTC
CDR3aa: CASSTRQPPYEQYF

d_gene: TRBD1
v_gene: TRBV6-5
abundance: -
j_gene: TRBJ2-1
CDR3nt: TGTGCCAGCAGTCGACAGGGGCCCTACAATGAGCAGTTCTTC
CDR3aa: CASSRQGPYNEQFF

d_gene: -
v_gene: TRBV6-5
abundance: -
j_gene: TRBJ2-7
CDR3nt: TGTGCCAGCAGCAAAGCGTCCTACGAGCAGTACTTC
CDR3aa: CASSKASYEQYF

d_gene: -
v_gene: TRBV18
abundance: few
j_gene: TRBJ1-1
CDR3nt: TGTGCCAGCTCACCGTTACAGGGCACTGAAGCTTTCTTT
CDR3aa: CASSPLQGTEAFF

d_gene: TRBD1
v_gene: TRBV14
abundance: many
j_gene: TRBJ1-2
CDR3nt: TGTGCCAGCAGCCAAACACAGGGGGGTGGCTACACCTTC
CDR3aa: CASSQTQGGGYTF

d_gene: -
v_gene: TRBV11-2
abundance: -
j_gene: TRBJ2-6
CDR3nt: TGTGCCAGCAGGGTGTGGGGCAGGGGCCCTGGGGCCAACGTCCTGACTTTC
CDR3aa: CASRVWGRGPGANVLTF

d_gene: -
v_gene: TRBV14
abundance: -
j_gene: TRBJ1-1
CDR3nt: TGTGCCAGCAGCCAAGATCTGGGGGGCACTGAAGCTTTCTTT
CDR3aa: CASSQDLGGTEAFF

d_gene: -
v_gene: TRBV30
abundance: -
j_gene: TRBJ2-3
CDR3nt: TGTGCCTGGCGAAACTGGGGAGGAAGCACAGATACGCAGTATTTT
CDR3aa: CAWRNWGGSTDTQYF

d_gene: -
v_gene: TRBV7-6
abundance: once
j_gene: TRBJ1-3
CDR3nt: TGTGCCAGCAGCCTCGATTTCCAGGGGCCTGGAAACACCATATATTTT
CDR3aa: CASSLDFQGPGNTIYF

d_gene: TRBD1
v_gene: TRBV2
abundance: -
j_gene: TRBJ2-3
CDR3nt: TGTGCCAGCAGGAGGACAGGGCGCACAGATACGCAGTATTTT
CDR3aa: CASRRTGRTDTQYF

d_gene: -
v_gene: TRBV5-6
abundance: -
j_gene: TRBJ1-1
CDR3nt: TGTGCCAGCAGCTTGGGAGGGGACTGGGACACTGAAGCTTTCTTT
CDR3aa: CASSLGGDWDTEAFF

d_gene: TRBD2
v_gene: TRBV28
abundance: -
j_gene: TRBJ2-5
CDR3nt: TGTGCCAGCAGTCCCTCCGGACTAGCGGGTTATGAGACCCAGTACTTC
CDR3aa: CASSPSGLAGYETQYF

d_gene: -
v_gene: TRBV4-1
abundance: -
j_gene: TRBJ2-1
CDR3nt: TGCGCCAGCAGCCAAGAGAACAGTCACGATGAGCAGTTCTTC
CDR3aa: CASSQENSHDEQFF

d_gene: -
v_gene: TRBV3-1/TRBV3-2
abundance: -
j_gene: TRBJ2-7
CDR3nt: TGTGCCAGCAGCCAAAATGGGCCCTCCTACGAGCAGTACTTC
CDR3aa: CASSQNGPSYEQYF

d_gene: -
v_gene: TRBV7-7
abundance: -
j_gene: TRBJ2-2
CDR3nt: TGTGCCAGCAGCTCTCGGACAGAGAACACCGGGGAGCTGTTTTTT
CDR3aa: CASSSRTENTGELFF

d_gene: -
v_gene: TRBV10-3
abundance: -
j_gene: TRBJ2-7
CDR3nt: TGTGCCATCAGTGCCCGACAGGACCTTACCTACGAGCAGTACTTC
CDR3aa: CAISARQDLTYEQYF

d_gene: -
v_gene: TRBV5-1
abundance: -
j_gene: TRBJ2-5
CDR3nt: TGCGCCAGCAGCAGGGCCCCACAGGGTTCAGAGACCCAGTACTTC
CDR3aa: CASSRAPQGSETQYF

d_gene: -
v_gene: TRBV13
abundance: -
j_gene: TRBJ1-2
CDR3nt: TGTGCCAGCAGCTTAGAGCAGGAGGACGGAGAAGGCTACACCTTC
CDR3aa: CASSLEQEDGEGYTF

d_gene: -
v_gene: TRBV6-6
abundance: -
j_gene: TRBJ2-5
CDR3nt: TGTGCCAGCAGTTACGGGCAGTTGGAGACCCAGTACTTC
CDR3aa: CASSYGQLETQYF

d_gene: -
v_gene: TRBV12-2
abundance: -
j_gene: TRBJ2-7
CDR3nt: TGTGCAAGTCGCTTGTCGGTCGGACTAGCGGGGGCCTACGAGCAGTACTTC
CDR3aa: CASRLSVGLAGAYEQYF

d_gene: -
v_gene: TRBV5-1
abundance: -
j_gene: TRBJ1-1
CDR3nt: TGCGCCAGCAGCTACGAACCCAGGGCGGAAACTGAAGCTTTCTTT
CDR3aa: CASSYEPRAETEAFF

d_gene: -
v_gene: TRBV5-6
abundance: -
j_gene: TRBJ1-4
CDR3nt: TGTGCCAGCAGCGGACTGGGGGCGGATGAAAAACTGTTTTTT
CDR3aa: CASSGLGADEKLFF

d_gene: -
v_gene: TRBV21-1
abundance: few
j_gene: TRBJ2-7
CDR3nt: TGTGCCAGCAGCAGAGGACAGGGGCGATCCTACGAGCAGTACTTC
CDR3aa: CASSRGQGRSYEQYF

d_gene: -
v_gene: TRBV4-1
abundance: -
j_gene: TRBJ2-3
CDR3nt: TGCGCCAGCAGCCAAGAGGGGCACTCATTTGGAGATACGCAGTATTTT
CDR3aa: CASSQEGHSFGDTQYF

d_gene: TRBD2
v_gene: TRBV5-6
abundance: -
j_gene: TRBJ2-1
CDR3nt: TGTGCCAGCAGCCCCAGCGGGGGGGCGGTGAATGAGCAGTTCTTC
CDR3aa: CASSPSGGAVNEQFF

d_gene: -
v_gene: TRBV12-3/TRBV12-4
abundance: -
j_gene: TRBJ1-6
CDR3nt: TGTGCCAGCAGTTCTCGGGGGATGGTTCTCCACTTT
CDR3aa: CASSSRGMVLHF

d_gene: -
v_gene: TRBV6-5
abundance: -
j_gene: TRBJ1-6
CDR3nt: TGTGCCAGCATCAGGACAGACTATAATTCACCCCTCCACTTT
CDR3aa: CASIRTDYNSPLHF

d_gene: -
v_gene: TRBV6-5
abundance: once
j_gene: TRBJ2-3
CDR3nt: TGTGCCAGTAACCCAGGCCACAGCACAGATACGCAGTATTTT
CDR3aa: CASNPGHSTDTQYF

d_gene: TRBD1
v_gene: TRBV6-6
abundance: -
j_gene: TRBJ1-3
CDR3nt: TGTGCCAGCAGTTACTCGGGACAGTCGGATGGAAACACCATATATTTT
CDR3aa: CASSYSGQSDGNTIYF

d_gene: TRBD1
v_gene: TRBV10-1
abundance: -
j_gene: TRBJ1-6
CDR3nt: TGCGCCAGCAGTGAAAACAGGGGCAATTCACCCCTCCACTTT
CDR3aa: CASSENRGNSPLHF

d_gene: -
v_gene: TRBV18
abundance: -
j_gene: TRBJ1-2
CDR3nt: TGTGCCAGCTCACCTGAGGGAAGCTACACCTTC
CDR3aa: CASSPEGSYTF

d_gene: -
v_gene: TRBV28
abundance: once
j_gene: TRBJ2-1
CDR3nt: TGTGCCAGCAGTTTAGCGGGGGCGTCCTACAATGAGCAGTTCTTC
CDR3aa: CASSLAGASYNEQFF

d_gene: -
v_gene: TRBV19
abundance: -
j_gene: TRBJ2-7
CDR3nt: TGTGCCAGTAGTATCACCCGGGGTGGGTACGAGCAGTACTTC
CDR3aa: CASSITRGGYEQYF

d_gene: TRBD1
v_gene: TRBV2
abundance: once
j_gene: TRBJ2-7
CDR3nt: TGTGCCAGGGGGGGACAGGGCTACGAGCAGTACTTC
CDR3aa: CARGGQGYEQYF

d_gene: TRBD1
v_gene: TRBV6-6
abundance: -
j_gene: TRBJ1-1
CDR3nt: TGTGCCAGCAGTTACCCGACAGGGACTGAAGCTTTCTTT
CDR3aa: CASSYPTGTEAFF

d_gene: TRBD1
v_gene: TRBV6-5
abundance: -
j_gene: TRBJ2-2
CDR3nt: TGTGCCAGCAGCCAACAGGGGGCGGTAATCGGGGAGCTGTTTTTT
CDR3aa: CASSQQGAVIGELFF

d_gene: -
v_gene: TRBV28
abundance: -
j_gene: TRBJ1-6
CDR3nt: TGTGCCAGCAGCTCTGTCAGTAGGGGGTCCTATAATTCACCCCTCCACTTT
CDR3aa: CASSSVSRGSYNSPLHF

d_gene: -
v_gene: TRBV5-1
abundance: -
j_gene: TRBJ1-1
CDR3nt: TGCGCCAGCAGCTTGACCCCACAGGGTGACACTGAAGCTTTCTTT
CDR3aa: CASSLTPQGDTEAFF

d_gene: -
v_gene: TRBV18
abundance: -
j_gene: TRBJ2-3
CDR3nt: TGTGCCAGCTCACCAACTGGGGGCCGCACAGATACGCAGTATTTT
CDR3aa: CASSPTGGRTDTQYF